A single sample gave rise to the 7 T cell receptor beta chains below, sequenced in a study of TIL therapy for anti-PD-1-resistant metastatic lung cancer. Time point: pre-treatment sample, taken before nivolumab and TIL therapy. The tumor samples were excised metastases, mostly pleural nodules or supraclavicular lymph nodes. This was the immunoSEQ v3 assay. TCRdb keeps only in-frame clones here, not all; method: immunoSEQ multiplex PCR. The sample consists of roughly 7,400 clones, approximately 73% of them appearing once. The material was tumor tissue, obtained at baseline. The receptor source for this set is a person between 25 and 79 years old with non-small cell lung cancer.

CDR3 region: CASSTLLGVAGETQYF. CDR3 nucleotides: TGTGCCAGCAGTACCCTGCTTGGGGTGGCGGGTGAGACCCAGTACTTC. The rearrangement joins TRBV6-6 to TRBJ2-5; weak D call: TRBD2 (5 bases). CDR3 length: 16 residues. Per germline, CDR1 MNHNY and CDR2 SVGAGI (reference sequence). The V and J ends lost 5 bases and 5 bases respectively, with 21 bases between them.

This chain connects TRBV6-1 to TRBJ2-5; perhaps TRBD1 as D (6 bases). The DNA end lines up better with TRBJ2-7; the J call may be wrong. CDR1 MNHNS and CDR2 SASEGT come from the germline V gene. The CDR3 is 15 amino acids. The CDR3 DNA follows: TGTGCCAGCAGTGATCCGGGACATATGGCCTACGAGCAGTACTTC. Translated: CASSDPGHMAYEQYF.

The CDR3 here is CASNGGSTDTQYF. For the CDR3, the DNA is TGTGCCAGCAACGGGGGAAGCACAGATACGCAGTATTTT. V usage is TRBV9 and J usage is TRBJ2-3; D might be TRBD2 (6 bases). Germline V gene lookup returns CDR1 SGDLS and CDR2 YYNGEE. There are 13 residues in the CDR3. Trimming took 6 bases from V and 0 from J, leaving 8 bases between them.

The genes are TRBV29-1 and TRBJ2-3, with 8 nucleotides matching TRBD2. Germline loops: CDR1 SQVTM, CDR2 ANQGSEA. The CDR3 runs to 14 residues. V shed 3 bases, J shed 7 bases, and the junction held 9 bases outside the gene matches. This chain's CDR3 is CSVELVAGSNTQYF. CDR3 sequence (DNA): TGCAGCGTTGAGTTGGTAGCGGGATCAAATACGCAGTATTTT.

This sequence joins TRBV2 and TRBJ2-1, with TRBD1 identical over 8 bases. This CDR3 contains 14 residues. From germline, CDR1 is SNHLY and CDR2 FYNNEI. V trimming: 4 bases; J trimming: 5 bases; junction bases outside the gene matches: 4. CDR3 residues: CASSVQGAHNEQFF. The CDR3 DNA sequence: TGTGCCAGCAGTGTGCAGGGGGCGCACAATGAGCAGTTCTTC.

The rearrangement links TRBV7-3 to TRBJ2-4; unclear D gene. The V gene's germline CDR1 is SGHTA and CDR2 FQGTGA. Trimming took off 5 bases at V and 0 bases at J, with 26 bases between the two ends. The CDR3 sequence is 20 residues long. The CDR3 DNA sequence: TGTGCCAGCAGCCCCGGCAGCTTTCACTCCAGAGCCCTAGCCAAAAACATTCAGTACTTC. As protein: CASSPGSFHSRALAKNIQYF.

The rearrangement links TRBV6-1 to TRBJ2-3; 13 bases are a match to TRBD2. The CDR3 has 17 amino acids. Germline loops: CDR1 MNHNS, CDR2 SASEGT. V was pared by 3 bases and J by 1 base, with 4 bases of the junction left unmatched. The CDR3 DNA reads TGTGCCAGCAGTGAGTCCGGGACTAGCGGGGGCACAGATACGCAGTATTTT. This gives the protein CASSESGTSGGTDTQYF.